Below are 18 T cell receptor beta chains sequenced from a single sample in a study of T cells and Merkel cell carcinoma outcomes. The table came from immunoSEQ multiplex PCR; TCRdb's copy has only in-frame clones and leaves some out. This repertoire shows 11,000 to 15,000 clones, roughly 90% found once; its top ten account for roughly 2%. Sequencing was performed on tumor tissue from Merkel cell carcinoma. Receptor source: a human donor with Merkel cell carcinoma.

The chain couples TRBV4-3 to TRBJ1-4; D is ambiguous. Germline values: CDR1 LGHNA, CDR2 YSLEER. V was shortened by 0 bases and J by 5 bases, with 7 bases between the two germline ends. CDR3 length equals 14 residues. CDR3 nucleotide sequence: TGCGCCAGCAGCCAAGATTCGATCAATGAAAAACTGTTTTTT. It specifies CASSQDSINEKLFF.

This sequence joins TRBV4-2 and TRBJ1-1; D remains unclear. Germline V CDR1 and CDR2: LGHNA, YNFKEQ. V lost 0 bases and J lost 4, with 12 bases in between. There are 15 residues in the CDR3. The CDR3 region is CASSQDQTITTEAFF. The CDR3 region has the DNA TGTGCCAGCAGCCAAGATCAGACCATTACCACTGAAGCTTTCTTT.

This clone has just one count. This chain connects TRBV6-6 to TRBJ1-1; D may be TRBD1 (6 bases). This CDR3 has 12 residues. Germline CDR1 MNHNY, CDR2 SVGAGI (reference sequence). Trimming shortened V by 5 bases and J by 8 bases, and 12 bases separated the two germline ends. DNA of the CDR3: TGTGCCAGCAGTAGGGGGACGCTCGAAGCTTTCTTT. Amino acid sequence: CASSRGTLEAFF.

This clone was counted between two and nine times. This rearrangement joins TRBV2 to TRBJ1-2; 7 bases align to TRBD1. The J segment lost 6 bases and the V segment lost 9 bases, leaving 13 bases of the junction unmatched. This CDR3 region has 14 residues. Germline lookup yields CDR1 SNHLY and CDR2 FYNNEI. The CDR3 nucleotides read TGTGCCAGTTCTTATCCTACAGGGGCAAATGGCTACACCTTC. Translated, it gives CASSYPTGANGYTF. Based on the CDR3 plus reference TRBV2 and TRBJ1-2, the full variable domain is EPEVTQTPSHQVTQMGQEVILRCVPISNHLYFYWYRQILGQKVEFLVSFYNNEISEKSEIFDDQFSVERPDGSNFTLKIRSTKLEDSAMYFCASSYPTGANGYTFGSGTRLTVV.

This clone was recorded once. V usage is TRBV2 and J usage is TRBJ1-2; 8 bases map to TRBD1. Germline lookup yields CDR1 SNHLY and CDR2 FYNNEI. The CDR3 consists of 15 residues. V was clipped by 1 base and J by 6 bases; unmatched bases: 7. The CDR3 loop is CASSEDRGEFNGYTF. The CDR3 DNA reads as TGTGCCAGCAGTGAAGACAGGGGGGAATTCAATGGCTACACCTTC.

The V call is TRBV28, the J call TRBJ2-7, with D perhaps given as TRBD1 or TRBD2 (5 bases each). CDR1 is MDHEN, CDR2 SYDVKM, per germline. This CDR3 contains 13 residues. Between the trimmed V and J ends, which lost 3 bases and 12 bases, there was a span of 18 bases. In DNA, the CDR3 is TGTGCCAGCAGTTTGGGCCCGGGACGCAAAAGGTACTTC. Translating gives CASSLGPGRKRYF.

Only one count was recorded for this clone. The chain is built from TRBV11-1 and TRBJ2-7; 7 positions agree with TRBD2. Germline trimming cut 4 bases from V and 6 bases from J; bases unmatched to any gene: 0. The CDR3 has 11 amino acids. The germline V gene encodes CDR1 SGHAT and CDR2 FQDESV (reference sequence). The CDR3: CASSSGGEQYF. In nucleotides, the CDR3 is TGTGCCAGCAGCTCGGGGGGCGAGCAGTACTTC.

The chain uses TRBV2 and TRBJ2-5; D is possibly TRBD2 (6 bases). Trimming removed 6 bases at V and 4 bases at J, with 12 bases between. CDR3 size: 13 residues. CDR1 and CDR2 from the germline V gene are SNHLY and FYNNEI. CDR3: CASSDGGGETQYF. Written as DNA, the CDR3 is TGTGCCAGCAGCGACGGGGGAGGAGAGACCCAGTACTTC.

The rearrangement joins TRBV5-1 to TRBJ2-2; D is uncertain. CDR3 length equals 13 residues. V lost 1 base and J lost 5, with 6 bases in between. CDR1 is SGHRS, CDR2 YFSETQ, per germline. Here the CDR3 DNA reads TGCGCCAGCAGCTTGTTTGGGACCGGGGAGCTGTTTTTT. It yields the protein CASSLFGTGELFF.

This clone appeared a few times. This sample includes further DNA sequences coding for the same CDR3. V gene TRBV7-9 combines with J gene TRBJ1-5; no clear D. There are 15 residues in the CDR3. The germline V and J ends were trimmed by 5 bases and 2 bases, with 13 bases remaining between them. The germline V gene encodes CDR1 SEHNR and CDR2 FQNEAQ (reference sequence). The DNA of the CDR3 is TGTGCCAGCAGCGCGACCTCGGCGGGCAATCAGCCCCAGCATTTT. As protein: CASSATSAGNQPQHF.

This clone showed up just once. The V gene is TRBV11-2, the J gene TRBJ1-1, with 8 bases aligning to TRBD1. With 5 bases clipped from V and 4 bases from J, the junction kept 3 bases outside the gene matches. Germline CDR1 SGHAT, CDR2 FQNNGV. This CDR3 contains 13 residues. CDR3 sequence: CASSPDRGTEAFF. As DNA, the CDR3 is TGTGCCAGCAGCCCTGACAGGGGCACTGAAGCTTTCTTT.

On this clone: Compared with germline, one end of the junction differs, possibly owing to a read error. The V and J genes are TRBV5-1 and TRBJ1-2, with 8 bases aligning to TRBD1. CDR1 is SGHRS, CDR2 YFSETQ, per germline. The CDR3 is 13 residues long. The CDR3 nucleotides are TGCGCCAGCAGCATAGGACAGGGAAATGGCTATACCTTC. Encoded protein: CASSIGQGNGYTF.

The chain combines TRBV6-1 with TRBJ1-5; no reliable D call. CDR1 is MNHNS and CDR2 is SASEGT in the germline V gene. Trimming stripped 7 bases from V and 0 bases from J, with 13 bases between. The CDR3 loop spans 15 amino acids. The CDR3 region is CASIERGYSNQPQHF. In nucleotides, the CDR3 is TGTGCCAGCATTGAGAGAGGTTATAGCAATCAGCCCCAGCATTTT.

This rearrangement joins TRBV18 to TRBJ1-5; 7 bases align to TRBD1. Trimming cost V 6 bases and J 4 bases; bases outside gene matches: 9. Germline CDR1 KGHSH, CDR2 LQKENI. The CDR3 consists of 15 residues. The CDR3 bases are TGTGCCAGCTCCACAGGGGCGGTGGGGAATCAGCCCCAGCATTTT. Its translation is CASSTGAVGNQPQHF. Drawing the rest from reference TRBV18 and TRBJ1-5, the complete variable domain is NAGVMQNPRHLVRRRGQEARLRCSPMKGHSHVYWYRQLPEEGLKFMVYLQKENIIDESGMPKERFSAEFPKEGPSILRIQQVVRGDSAAYFCASSTGAVGNQPQHFGDGTRLSIL.

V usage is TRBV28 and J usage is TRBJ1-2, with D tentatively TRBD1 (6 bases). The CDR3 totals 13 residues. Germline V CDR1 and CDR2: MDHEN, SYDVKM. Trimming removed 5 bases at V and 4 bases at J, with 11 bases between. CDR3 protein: CASSTQGIYGYTF. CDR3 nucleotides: TGTGCCAGCAGTACGCAGGGGATCTATGGCTACACCTTC.

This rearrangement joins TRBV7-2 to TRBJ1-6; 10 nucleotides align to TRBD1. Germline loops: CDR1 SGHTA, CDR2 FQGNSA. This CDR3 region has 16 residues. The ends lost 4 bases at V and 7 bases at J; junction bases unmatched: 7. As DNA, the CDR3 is TGTGCCAGCAGCTACACCCGGGACAGGGGAAATTCACCCCTCCACTTT. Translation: CASSYTRDRGNSPLHF.

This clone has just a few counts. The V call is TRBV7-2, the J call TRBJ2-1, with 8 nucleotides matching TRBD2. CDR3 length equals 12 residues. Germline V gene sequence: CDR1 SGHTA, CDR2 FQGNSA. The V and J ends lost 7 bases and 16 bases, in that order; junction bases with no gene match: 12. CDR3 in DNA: TGTGCCAGCACCCTTACGGGACTAGGTTATTTCTTC. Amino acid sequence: CASTLTGLGYFF.

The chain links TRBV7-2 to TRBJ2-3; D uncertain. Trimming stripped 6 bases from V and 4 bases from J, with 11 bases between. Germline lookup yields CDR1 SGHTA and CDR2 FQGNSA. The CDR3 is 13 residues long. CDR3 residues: CASSKRVSDTQYF. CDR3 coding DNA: TGTGCCAGCAGTAAAAGGGTTTCAGATACGCAGTATTTT. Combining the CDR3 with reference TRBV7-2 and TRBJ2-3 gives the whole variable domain GAGVSQSPSNKVTEKGKDVELRCDPISGHTALYWYRQSLGQGLEFLIYFQGNSAPDKSGLPSDRFSAERTGGSVSTLTIQRTQQEDSAVYLCASSKRVSDTQYFGPGTRLTVL.